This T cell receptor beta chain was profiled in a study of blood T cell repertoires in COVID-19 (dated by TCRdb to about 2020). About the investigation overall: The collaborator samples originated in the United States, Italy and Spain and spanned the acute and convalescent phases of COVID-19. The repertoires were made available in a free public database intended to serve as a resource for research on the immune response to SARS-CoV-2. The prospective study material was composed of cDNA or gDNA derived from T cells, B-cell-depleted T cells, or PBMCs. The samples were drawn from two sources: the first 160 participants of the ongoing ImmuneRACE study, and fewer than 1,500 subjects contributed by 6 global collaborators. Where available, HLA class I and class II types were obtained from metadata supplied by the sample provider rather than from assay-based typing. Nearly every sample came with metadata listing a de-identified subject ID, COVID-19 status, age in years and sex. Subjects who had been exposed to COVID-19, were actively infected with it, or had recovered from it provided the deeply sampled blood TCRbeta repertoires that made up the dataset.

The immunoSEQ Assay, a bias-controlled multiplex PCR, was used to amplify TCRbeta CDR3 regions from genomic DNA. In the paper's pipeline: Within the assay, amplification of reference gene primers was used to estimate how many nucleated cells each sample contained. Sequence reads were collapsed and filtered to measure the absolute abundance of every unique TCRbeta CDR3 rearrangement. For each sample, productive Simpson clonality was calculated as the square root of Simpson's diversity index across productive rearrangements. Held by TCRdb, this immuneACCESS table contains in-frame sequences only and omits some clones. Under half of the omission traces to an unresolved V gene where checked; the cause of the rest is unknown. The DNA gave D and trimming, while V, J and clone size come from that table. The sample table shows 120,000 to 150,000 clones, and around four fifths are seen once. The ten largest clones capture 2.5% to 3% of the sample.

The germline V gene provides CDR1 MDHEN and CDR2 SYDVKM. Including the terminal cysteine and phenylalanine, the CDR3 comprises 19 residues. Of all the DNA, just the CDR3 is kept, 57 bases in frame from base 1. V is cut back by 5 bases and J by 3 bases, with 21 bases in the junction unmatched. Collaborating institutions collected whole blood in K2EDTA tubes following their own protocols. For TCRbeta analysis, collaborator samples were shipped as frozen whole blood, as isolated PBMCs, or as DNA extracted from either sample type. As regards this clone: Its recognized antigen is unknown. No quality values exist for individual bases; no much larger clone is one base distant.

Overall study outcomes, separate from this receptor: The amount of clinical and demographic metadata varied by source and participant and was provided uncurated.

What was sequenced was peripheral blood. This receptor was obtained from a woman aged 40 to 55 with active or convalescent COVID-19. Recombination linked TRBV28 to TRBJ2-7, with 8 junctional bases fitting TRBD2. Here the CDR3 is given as CASSRYPNKAGGRFYEQYF. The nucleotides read TGTGCCAGCAGTCGATACCCGAACAAGGCGGGGGGCCGTTTCTACGAGCAGTACTTC.